This T cell receptor (beta chain) was recorded in a study of T cell responses to AZD1222 COVID-19 vaccine. Study-level findings and limits: Only a handful of AZD1222 recipients, several in all, had baseline seropositivity. Most donors were white British and more were female, and clonal diversity was possibly underestimated.

The germline CDR1 and CDR2 sequences are SGHDN and FVKESK. The CDR3 loop spans 16 amino acids. Trimming at V came to 5 bases and at J to 4 bases, leaving 12 bases not matched to a gene. Only in-frame clones appear in the TCRdb table, and some are missing; sequencing was by immunoSEQ multiplex PCR. This sample has fewer than 130,000 clones, with over 75% found just once. In regard to this clone: What it binds is unknown.

This sequence joins TRBV14 and TRBJ2-3; 7 positions match TRBD1. The clonotype originates from an adult in good health. The starting material was peripheral blood, obtained on day 0 of AZD1222 vaccination. The CDR3 nucleotides read TGTGCCAGCAGCTTTGGACAGGCCCTAAGGTCAGATACGCAGTATTTT. Encoded protein: CASSFGQALRSDTQYF.